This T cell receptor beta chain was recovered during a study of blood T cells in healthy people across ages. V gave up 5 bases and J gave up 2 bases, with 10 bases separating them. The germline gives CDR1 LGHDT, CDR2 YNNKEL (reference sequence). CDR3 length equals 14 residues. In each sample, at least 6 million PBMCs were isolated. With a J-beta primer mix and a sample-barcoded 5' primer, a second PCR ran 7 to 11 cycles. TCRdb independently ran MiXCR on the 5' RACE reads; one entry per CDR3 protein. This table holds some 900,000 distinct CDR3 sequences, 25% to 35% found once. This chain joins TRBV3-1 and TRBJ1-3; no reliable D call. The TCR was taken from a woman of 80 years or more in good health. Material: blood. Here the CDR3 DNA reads TGTGCCAGCAGCTATGGGTCCCCTGGAAACACCATATATTTT. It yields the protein CASSYGSPGNTIYF.